The following is a T cell receptor beta chain sequence with its context. Recipients boosted at about 4 weeks or about 12 weeks are pooled. Assay used: immunoSEQ multiplex PCR; TCRdb lists only in-frame clones, some missing. The sample lists about 110,000 clones, around 93% occurring once. The sample originates from a study of T cell responses to AZD1222 COVID-19 vaccine. The CDR3 totals 15 residues. V lost 3 bases and J lost 10; bases outside the gene matches: 8. The germline V gene encodes CDR1 LNHDA and CDR2 SQIVND (reference sequence). The clonotype was recovered from an adult who received the AZD1222 COVID-19 vaccine. Sequencing was performed on peripheral blood, taken 28 days after the second AZD1222 dose. The V and J genes are TRBV19 and TRBJ1-6, with 8 bases that match TRBD1. This CDR3 is CASSITRGTGSPLHF. The CDR3 nucleotides read TGTGCCAGTAGTATCACCAGGGGGACAGGATCACCCCTCCACTTT. The variable domain in full, with the rest retrieved from reference TRBV19 and TRBJ1-6, is DGGITQSPKYLFRKEGQNVTLSCEQNLNHDAMYWYRQDPGQGLRLIYYSQIVNDFQKGDIAEGYSVSREKKESFPLTVTSAQKNPTAFYLCASSITRGTGSPLHFGNGTRLTVT.